This T cell receptor beta chain originates from a study of cytomegalovirus exposure and HLA in healthy donors. Study findings and constraints: In a later analysis, TCR association rates varied by HLA locus: DRB1 most, HLA-C fewest.

This clone was seen just once. Its target is unknown. Germline values: CDR1 LNHDA, CDR2 SQIVND (reference sequence). This CDR3 has 16 residues. After removal of 0 bases from V and 2 bases from J, the junction contained 0 bases not matched to a gene. Primers for the PCR totalled 60 Vbeta and 13 Jbeta. Profiled with immunoSEQ multiplex PCR; TCRdb holds only in-frame clones, not every one. This table has some 170,000 clones, approximately 80% appearing once. Sequencing input: PBMCs. This chain joins TRBV19 and TRBJ2-1, with 11 bases matching TRBD1. The clonotype comes from a woman between 18 and 30 years old in good health and CMV-seropositive. CDR3: CASSIEGQGAYNEQFF. The CDR3, as DNA: TGTGCCAGTAGTATAGAGGGACAGGGGGCCTACAATGAGCAGTTCTTC. Looking up the rest from reference TRBV19 and TRBJ2-1 gives the full variable domain: DGGITQSPKYLFRKEGQNVTLSCEQNLNHDAMYWYRQDPGQGLRLIYYSQIVNDFQKGDIAEGYSVSREKKESFPLTVTSAQKNPTAFYLCASSIEGQGAYNEQFFGPGTRLTVL.